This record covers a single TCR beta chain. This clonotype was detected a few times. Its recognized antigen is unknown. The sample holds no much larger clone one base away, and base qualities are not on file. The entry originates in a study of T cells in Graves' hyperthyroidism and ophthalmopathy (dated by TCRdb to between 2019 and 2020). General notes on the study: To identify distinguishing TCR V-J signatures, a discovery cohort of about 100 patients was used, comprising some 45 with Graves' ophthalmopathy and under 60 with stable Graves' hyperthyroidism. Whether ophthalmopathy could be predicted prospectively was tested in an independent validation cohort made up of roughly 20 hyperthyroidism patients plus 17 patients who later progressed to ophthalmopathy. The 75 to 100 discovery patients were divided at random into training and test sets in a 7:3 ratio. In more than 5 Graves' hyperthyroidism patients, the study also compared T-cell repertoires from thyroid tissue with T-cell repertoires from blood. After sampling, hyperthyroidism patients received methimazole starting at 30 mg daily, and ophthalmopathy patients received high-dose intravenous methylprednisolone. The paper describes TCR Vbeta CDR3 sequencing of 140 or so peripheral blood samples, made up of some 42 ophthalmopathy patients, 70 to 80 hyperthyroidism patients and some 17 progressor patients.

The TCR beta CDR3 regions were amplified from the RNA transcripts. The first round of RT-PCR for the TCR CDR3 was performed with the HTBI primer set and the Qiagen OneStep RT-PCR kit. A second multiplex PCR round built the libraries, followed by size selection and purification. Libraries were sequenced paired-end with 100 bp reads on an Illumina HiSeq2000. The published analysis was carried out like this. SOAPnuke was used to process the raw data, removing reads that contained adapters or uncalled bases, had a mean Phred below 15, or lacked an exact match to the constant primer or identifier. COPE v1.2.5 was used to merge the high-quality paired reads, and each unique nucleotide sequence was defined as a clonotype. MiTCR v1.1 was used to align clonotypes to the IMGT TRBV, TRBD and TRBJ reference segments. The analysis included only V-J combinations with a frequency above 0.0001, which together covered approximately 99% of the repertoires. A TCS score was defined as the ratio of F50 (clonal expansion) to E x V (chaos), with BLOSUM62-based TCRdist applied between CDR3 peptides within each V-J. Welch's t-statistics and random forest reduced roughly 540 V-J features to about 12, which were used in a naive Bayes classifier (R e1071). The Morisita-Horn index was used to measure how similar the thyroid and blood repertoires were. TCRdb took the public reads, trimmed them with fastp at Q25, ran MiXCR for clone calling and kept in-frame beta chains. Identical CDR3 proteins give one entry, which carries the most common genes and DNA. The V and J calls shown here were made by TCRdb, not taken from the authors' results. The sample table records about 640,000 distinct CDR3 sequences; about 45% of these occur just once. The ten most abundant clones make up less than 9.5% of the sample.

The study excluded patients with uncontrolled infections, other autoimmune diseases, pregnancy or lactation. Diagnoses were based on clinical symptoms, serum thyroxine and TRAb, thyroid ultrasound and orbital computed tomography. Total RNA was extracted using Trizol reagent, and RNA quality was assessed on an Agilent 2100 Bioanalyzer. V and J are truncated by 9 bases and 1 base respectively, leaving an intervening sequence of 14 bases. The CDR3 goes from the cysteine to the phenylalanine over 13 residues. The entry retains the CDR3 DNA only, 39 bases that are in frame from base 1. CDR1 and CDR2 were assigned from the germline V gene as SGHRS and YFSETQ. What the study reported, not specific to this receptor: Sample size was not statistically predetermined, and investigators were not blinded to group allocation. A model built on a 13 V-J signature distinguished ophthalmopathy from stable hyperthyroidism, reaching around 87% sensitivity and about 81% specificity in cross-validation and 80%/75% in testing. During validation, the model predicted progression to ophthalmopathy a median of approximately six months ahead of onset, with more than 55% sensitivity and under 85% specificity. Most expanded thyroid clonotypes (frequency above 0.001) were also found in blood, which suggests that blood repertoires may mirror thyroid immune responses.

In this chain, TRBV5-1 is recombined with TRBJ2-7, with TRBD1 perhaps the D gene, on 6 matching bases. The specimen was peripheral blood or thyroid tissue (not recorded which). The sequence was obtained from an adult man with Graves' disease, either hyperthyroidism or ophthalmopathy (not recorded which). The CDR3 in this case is CATSTGTSYEQYF. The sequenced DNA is TGCGCCACCTCGACAGGAACTTCCTACGAGCAGTACTTC.